One T cell receptor beta chain is described in this entry. What it recognizes is unknown. This entry comes from a study of T cell clonotyping in hematopoietic cell transplantation. Study findings and constraints: CD4 and CD8 repertoire contributions could not be separated without sorting. Broader posttransplant TCR repertoire diversity was predicted by graft donor and pretransplant recipient Inverse Simpson Index values. Recipient TCR diversity dropped after transplant; expanded clonotypes rose from day 30 to 180.

Some clones are missing from TCRdb's copy, which holds only in-frame ones; the method was immunoSEQ multiplex PCR. The sample yields some 30,000 clones, around 95% seen once. Sequenced material: peripheral blood mononuclear cells. The TCR sequence derives from a man between 45 and 60 years old in good health. Some clones in this sample may be carry-over from other donors' samples.

The CDR3 is CASSDFIPGLAAETQYF. CDR3 coding DNA: TGTGCCAGCAGTGATTTCATTCCGGGACTAGCAGCAGAGACCCAGTACTTC. The chain uses TRBV25-1 and TRBJ2-5; 9 nucleotides agree with TRBD2. CDR1 is MGHDK, CDR2 SYGVNS, per germline. Trimming cost V 3 bases and J 4 bases; bases outside gene matches: 12. CDR3 length equals 17 residues.